The rows below give T cell receptor beta chains drawn from one sample of a study of blood T cell repertoires in COVID-19. Profiling relied on immunoSEQ multiplex PCR, and the TCRdb table lists in-frame clones only, not all of them. The table shows 200,000 or so clones, with approximately 86% occurring only once. The sample taken for sequencing was PBMCs or T cells enriched from blood (not recorded which). These receptors all stem from a woman aged 40-49 years with acute COVID-19. Both conserved end residues are part of each CDR3. The order of the fields is clone size, V gene, J gene, D gene, CDR3 DNA, CDR3 protein. A D gene is named only where the DNA matches it firmly. Some rows have no size entry. The others give once, few or many, or a class for an expanded clone.

clone size: NA; V gene: TRBV11-2; J gene: TRBJ2-1; D gene: NA; CDR3 DNA: TGTGCCAGCAGCTTAAGCCGGGGTCCCTACAATGAGCAGTTCTTC; CDR3 protein: CASSLSRGPYNEQFF
clone size: NA; V gene: TRBV6-5; J gene: TRBJ2-2; D gene: TRBD1; CDR3 DNA: TGTGCCAGCAGTTCTACAGGGGGCTGGGTGACCGGGGAGCTGTTTTTT; CDR3 protein: CASSSTGGWVTGELFF
clone size: NA; V gene: TRBV7-9; J gene: TRBJ1-2; D gene: TRBD1; CDR3 DNA: TGTGCCAGCAGCCTCCGACAGGGGAACTATGGCTACACCTTC; CDR3 protein: CASSLRQGNYGYTF
clone size: NA; V gene: TRBV27; J gene: TRBJ2-1; D gene: TRBD2; CDR3 DNA: TGTGCCAGCAGTCGTACATCGAGCGGGAGTTCCTACAATGAGCAGTTCTTC; CDR3 protein: CASSRTSSGSSYNEQFF
clone size: NA; V gene: TRBV6-5; J gene: TRBJ1-5; D gene: NA; CDR3 DNA: TGTGCCCGCGCTTTCGGGGGTCCCAATCAGCCCCAGCATTTT; CDR3 protein: CARAFGGPNQPQHF
clone size: NA; V gene: TRBV7-2; J gene: TRBJ1-5; D gene: NA; CDR3 DNA: TGTGCCAGCAGCTTTGGGGGCGGGCCCAATCAGCCCCAGCATTTT; CDR3 protein: CASSFGGGPNQPQHF
clone size: NA; V gene: TRBV28; J gene: TRBJ1-1; D gene: NA; CDR3 DNA: TGTGCCAGCAGTTTGGAGACCCTGAACACTGAAGCTTTCTTT; CDR3 protein: CASSLETLNTEAFF
clone size: NA; V gene: TRBV5-6; J gene: TRBJ2-2; D gene: NA; CDR3 DNA: TGTGCCAGCAGCTTCGGCCAGGGTTCCGGGGAGCTGTTTTTT; CDR3 protein: CASSFGQGSGELFF
clone size: once; V gene: TRBV2; J gene: TRBJ2-3; D gene: TRBD2; CDR3 DNA: TGTGCCAGCAGTCTGGCGGGAGGGCCCTACGGCACAGATACGCAGTATTTT; CDR3 protein: CASSLAGGPYGTDTQYF
clone size: NA; V gene: TRBV3-1/TRBV3-2; J gene: TRBJ2-5; D gene: TRBD1; CDR3 DNA: TGTGCCAGCAGCCGCCGGACAGGGGGTGTGGAGACCCAGTACTTC; CDR3 protein: CASSRRTGGVETQYF
clone size: NA; V gene: TRBV3-1/TRBV3-2; J gene: TRBJ1-6; D gene: TRBD1; CDR3 DNA: TGTGCCAGCAGCCAATTCGGACAGGGGAATTCACCCCTCCACTTT; CDR3 protein: CASSQFGQGNSPLHF
clone size: NA; V gene: TRBV5-6; J gene: TRBJ2-7; D gene: NA; CDR3 DNA: TGTGCCAGCAGGTCCAGGGGAAAAACCTACGAGCAGTACTTC; CDR3 protein: CASRSRGKTYEQYF
clone size: once; V gene: TRBV28; J gene: TRBJ2-2; D gene: TRBD1; CDR3 DNA: TGTGCCAGCATTTCGGACAGGGGAAACACCGGGGAGCTGTTTTTT; CDR3 protein: CASISDRGNTGELFF
clone size: NA; V gene: TRBV19; J gene: TRBJ1-2; D gene: TRBD1; CDR3 DNA: TGTGCCACCGACAGGGGGCAAGGCTACACCTTC; CDR3 protein: CATDRGQGYTF
clone size: NA; V gene: TRBV4-2; J gene: TRBJ2-1; D gene: TRBD2; CDR3 DNA: TGTGCCAGCAGCCAAGCTGATAGCGGGCTTCAGCAGTTCTTC; CDR3 protein: CASSQADSGLQQFF
clone size: NA; V gene: TRBV7-2; J gene: TRBJ2-6; D gene: NA; CDR3 DNA: TGTGCCAGCAGCTATACAGGGACTGGGGCCAACGTCCTGACTTTC; CDR3 protein: CASSYTGTGANVLTF